These 20 T cell receptor beta chains were all obtained from the same sample, sequenced in a study of cytomegalovirus exposure and HLA in healthy donors. The PCR used 60 Vbeta and 13 Jbeta primers. Profiled with immunoSEQ multiplex PCR; TCRdb holds only in-frame clones, not every one. The sample lists 90,000 to 120,000 clones; over 70% were seen once. Sequencing input: PBMCs. The receptors shown here come from a man aged 25-45 years in good health and CMV-seronegative.

The V call is TRBV7-9, the J call TRBJ2-5; TRBD2 agrees at 9 bases. V shed 1 base and J 4 bases; nucleotides not matched to a gene: 10. Germline V gives CDR1 SEHNR, CDR2 FQNEAQ (reference sequence). The CDR3 is 17 amino acids. The CDR3 coding sequence is TGTGCCAGCAGCTTAGGTGGTGCGGGGGGGCCCGGAGAGACCCAGTACTTC. Protein sequence: CASSLGGAGGPGETQYF. The variable domain in full, completed from reference TRBV7-9 and TRBJ2-5, reads DTGVSQNPRHKITKRGQNVTFRCDPISEHNRLYWYRQTLGQGPEFLTYFQNEAQLEKSRLLSDRFSAERPKGSFSTLEIQRTEQGDSAMYLCASSLGGAGGPGETQYFGPGTRLLVL.

The rearrangement joins TRBV9 to TRBJ2-1; TRBD2 agrees at 8 bases. The CDR3 contains 15 residues. Germline V gives CDR1 SGDLS, CDR2 YYNGEE. V was clipped by 4 bases and J by 5 bases; unmatched bases: 8. CDR3 region: CASSPRGLDNNEQFF. In nucleotides, the CDR3 is TGTGCCAGCAGCCCCAGGGGACTAGATAACAATGAGCAGTTCTTC.

The gene calls are TRBV29-1 and TRBJ2-3; 7 bases align to TRBD1. J gave up 2 bases and V 6 bases, and 20 bases lay outside the gene matches. The CDR3 consists of 18 residues. Germline lookup yields CDR1 SQVTM and CDR2 ANQGSEA. CDR3 DNA sequence: TGCAGCGTCCCCTCGGACAGGCCCGGGATCCCCATCACAGATACGCAGTATTTT. Its translation is CSVPSDRPGIPITDTQYF.

The V call is TRBV10-1, the J call TRBJ1-5, with D possibly matching TRBD1 (5 bases). V lost 2 bases and J lost 1, with 9 bases in between. Germline CDR1 WNHNN, CDR2 SYGVQD (reference sequence). This CDR3 comprises 15 residues. The CDR3 is CASSETGDSNQPQHF. The CDR3 coding sequence is TGCGCCAGCAGTGAGACAGGAGACAGCAATCAGCCCCAGCATTTT.

In this sample, this clone turned up a few times. The chain recombines TRBV6-1 with TRBJ1-6; 7 bases agree with TRBD1. Germline CDR1 reads MNHNS; CDR2 reads SASEGT. The junction had 7 bases not matched to a gene; V was cut back by 10 bases and J by 7 bases. CDR3 length: 13 residues. The CDR3 protein is CATTGETNSPLHF. CDR3 in DNA: TGTGCCACCACAGGGGAAACAAATTCACCCCTCCACTTT.

V and J are TRBV7-3 and TRBJ2-3; D possibly corresponds to TRBD2 (5 bases). Germline CDR1 and CDR2: SGHTA and FQGTGA. The V end was cut by 2 bases, the J end by 2 bases, with 8 bases between. There are 14 residues in the CDR3. CDR3 DNA: TGTGCCAGCAGCTTAGAGCGGTTCACAGATACGCAGTATTTT. This codes for CASSLERFTDTQYF.

This clone was seen once. The chain carries TRBV13 and TRBJ1-1; D call uncertain. This CDR3 spans 13 amino acids. Germline loops: CDR1 PRHDT, CDR2 FYEKMQ (reference sequence). Trimming took 0 bases from V and 10 from J, leaving 12 bases between them. The CDR3: CASSLGGPKRAFF. CDR3 coding DNA: TGTGCCAGCAGCTTAGGAGGCCCAAAGCGAGCTTTCTTT.

V gene TRBV30 combines with J gene TRBJ1-2; D call uncertain. CDR1 is GTSNPN and CDR2 is SVGIG in the germline V gene (reference sequence). CDR3 size: 13 residues. V was pared by 0 bases and J by 3 bases, with 8 bases between. The DNA for the CDR3 is TGTGCCTGGAGTGTCCAACTTTACTATGGCTACACCTTC. Protein product: CAWSVQLYYGYTF.

The gene calls are TRBV6-1 and TRBJ1-5, with D possibly TRBD1 on 6 matching bases. Trimming removed 2 bases at V and 7 bases at J, with 15 bases between. The CDR3 consists of 15 residues. In germline, CDR1 is MNHNS, CDR2 SASEGT. The CDR3 is CASSEQLGAGQPQHF. CDR3 in DNA: TGTGCCAGCAGTGAACAGCTGGGGGCAGGCCAGCCCCAGCATTTT.

The rearrangement joins TRBV28 to TRBJ1-2; no clear D. The CDR3 consists of 13 residues. The germline V gene encodes CDR1 MDHEN and CDR2 SYDVKM. V lost 10 bases to trimming and J lost 7 bases, with 19 bases between them. DNA of the CDR3: TGTGCCACCCTCGAGGGTCGGTCTGTTGGCTACACCTTC. This translates into CATLEGRSVGYTF.

The rearrangement joins TRBV4-2 to TRBJ2-1; weak D call: TRBD2 (6 bases). V dropped 4 bases and J dropped 12 bases, with 16 bases sitting between them. CDR3 size: 13 residues. In germline, CDR1 is LGHNA, CDR2 YNFKEQ. This chain's CDR3 is CASSPPGAGGQFF. The CDR3 DNA reads as TGTGCCAGCAGCCCCCCGGGAGCGGGTGGGCAGTTCTTC.

The chain links TRBV7-9 to TRBJ2-2; 12 nucleotides agree with TRBD2. CDR1 and CDR2 (germline): SEHNR, FQNEAQ (reference sequence). V gave up 5 bases and J gave up 0 bases; unmatched junction bases: 4. CDR3 length equals 17 residues. Here the CDR3 reads CASSQGTSGPNTGELFF. The CDR3 DNA reads as TGTGCCAGCAGCCAGGGGACTAGCGGGCCGAACACCGGGGAGCTGTTTTTT.

CDR3 nucleotides: TGTGCCATCAGTGGCTCGGGAAGGAACACTGAAGCTTTCTTT. This sequence encodes CAISGSGRNTEAFF. The V call is TRBV10-3, the J call TRBJ1-1, with unresolved D. The CDR3 is made up of 14 amino acids. Looked up from germline, CDR1 is ENHRY and CDR2 is SYGVKD. Trimming shortened V by 4 bases and J by 1 base, and 10 bases separated the two germline ends.

This clone was seen only a few times. This chain connects TRBV19 to TRBJ1-1; a possible D gene is TRBD1 (5 bases). The CDR3 has 13 residues. CDR1 is LNHDA, CDR2 SQIVND, per germline (reference sequence). V lost 3 bases and J lost 6, with 11 bases in between. CDR3: CASSIRGGAEAFF. Here the CDR3 DNA reads TGTGCCAGTAGTATTCGGGGCGGGGCTGAAGCTTTCTTT.

This clone occurred once. The chain has TRBV11-2 and TRBJ2-5; 10 positions agree with TRBD1. The CDR3 sequence is 16 residues long. Germline values: CDR1 SGHAT, CDR2 FQNNGV. Trimming removed 1 base from V and 5 bases from J; junction bases left unmatched: 7. The CDR3 spells CASSLGDRGPYETQYF. The CDR3 nucleotides are TGTGCCAGCAGCTTAGGGGACAGGGGACCCTATGAGACCCAGTACTTC. Supplemented by reference TRBV11-2 and TRBJ2-5, the full variable domain reads EAGVAQSPRYKIIEKRQSVAFWCNPISGHATLYWYQQILGQGPKLLIQFQNNGVVDDSQLPKDRFSAERLKGVDSTLKIQPAKLEDSAVYLCASSLGDRGPYETQYFGPGTRLLVL.

This chain connects TRBV5-4 to TRBJ2-7, with D possibly TRBD1 on 6 matching bases. V shed 2 bases and J shed 0 bases, with 12 bases lying between them. CDR1 and CDR2 (germline): SGHNT, YYREEE (reference sequence). The CDR3 covers 15 residues. CDR3 in amino acids: CASSLYRQDSYEQYF. CDR3 DNA sequence: TGTGCCAGCAGCTTATACCGACAGGACTCCTACGAGCAGTACTTC.

The V and J genes are TRBV4-2 and TRBJ2-7, with 12 positions matching TRBD2. The CDR3 runs to 18 residues. Looked up from germline, CDR1 is LGHNA and CDR2 is YNFKEQ. Trimming took 1 base from V and 2 from J; bases not matched to a gene: 9. The CDR3 loop is CASSQASRLAGVTYEQYF. CDR3 nucleotides: TGTGCCAGCAGCCAAGCGTCGAGACTAGCGGGAGTAACCTACGAGCAGTACTTC.

V gene TRBV5-3 combines with J gene TRBJ2-1, with 7 bases matching TRBD2. TRBV5-3 falls under the ORF class, with uncertain function. CDR3 length: 16 amino acids. V gave up 4 bases and J gave up 7 bases; unmatched junction bases: 14. The CDR3 reads CARSPGGGRNRNEQFF. The CDR3, as DNA: TGTGCCAGAAGCCCGGGGGGTGGAAGGAATCGGAATGAGCAGTTCTTC.

Note on this clone: An end of the junction differs from the germline gene, which may be a read error. CDR3 amino acids: CTSSRGQGRNEQFF. DNA of the CDR3: TGTACCAGCAGTCGAGGACAGGGTCGCAATGAGCAGTTCTTC. This sequence joins TRBV6-5 and TRBJ2-1; TRBD1 matches at 8 bases. Germline V gene lookup returns CDR1 MNHEY and CDR2 SVGAGI. The CDR3 is made up of 14 amino acids.

The chain recombines TRBV2 with TRBJ2-7; TRBD2 agrees at 13 bases. This CDR3 is built from 22 residues. The V gene's germline CDR1 is SNHLY and CDR2 FYNNEI. J lost 2 bases, V lost 3 bases, and 22 bases had no gene match. This CDR3 is CASSDGARSLTSGRFGTYEQYF. CDR3 in DNA: TGTGCCAGCAGTGATGGGGCGCGATCGCTGACTAGCGGGAGGTTTGGGACCTACGAGCAGTACTTC.